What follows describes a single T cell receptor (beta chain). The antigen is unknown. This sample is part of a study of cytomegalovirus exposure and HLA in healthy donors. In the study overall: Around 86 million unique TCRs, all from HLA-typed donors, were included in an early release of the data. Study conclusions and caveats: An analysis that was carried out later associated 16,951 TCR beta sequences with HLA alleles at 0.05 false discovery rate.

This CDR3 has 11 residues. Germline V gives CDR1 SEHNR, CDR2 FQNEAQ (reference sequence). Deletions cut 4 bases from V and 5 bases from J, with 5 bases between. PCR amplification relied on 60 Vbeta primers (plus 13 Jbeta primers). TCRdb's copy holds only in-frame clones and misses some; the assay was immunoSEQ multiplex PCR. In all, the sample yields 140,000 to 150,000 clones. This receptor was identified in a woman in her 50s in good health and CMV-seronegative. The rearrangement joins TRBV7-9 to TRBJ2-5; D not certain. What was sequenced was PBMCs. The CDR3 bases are TGTGCCAGCAGCTCACATGAGACCCAGTACTTC. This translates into CASSSHETQYF.